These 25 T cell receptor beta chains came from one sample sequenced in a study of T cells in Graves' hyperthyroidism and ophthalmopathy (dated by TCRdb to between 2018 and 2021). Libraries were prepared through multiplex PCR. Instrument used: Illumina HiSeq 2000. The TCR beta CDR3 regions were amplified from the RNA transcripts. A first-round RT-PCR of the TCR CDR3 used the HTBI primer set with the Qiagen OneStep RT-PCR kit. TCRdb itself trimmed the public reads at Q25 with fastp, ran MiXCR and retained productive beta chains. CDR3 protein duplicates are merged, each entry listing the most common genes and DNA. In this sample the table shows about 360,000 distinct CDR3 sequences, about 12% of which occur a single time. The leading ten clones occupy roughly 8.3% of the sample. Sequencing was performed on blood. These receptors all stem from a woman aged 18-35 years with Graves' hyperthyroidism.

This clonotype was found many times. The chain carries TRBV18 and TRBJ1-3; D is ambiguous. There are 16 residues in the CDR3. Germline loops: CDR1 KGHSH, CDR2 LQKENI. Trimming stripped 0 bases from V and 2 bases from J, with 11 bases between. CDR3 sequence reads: CASSPPGRAAGNTIYF. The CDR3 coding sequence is TGTGCCAGCTCACCACCCGGAAGGGCGGCTGGAAACACCATATATTTT.

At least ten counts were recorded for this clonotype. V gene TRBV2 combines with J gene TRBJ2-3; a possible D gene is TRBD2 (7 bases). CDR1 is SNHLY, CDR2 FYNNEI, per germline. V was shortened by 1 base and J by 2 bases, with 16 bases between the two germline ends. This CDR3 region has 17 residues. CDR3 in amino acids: CASSEGLAGAPTDTQYF. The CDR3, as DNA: TGTGCCAGCAGTGAAGGGCTTGCGGGGGCCCCCACAGATACGCAGTATTTT.

This CDR3 is CSVEPDSTDEQYF. The CDR3 bases are TGCAGCGTTGAGCCGGACAGTACCGACGAGCAGTACTTC. This chain uses TRBV29-1 with TRBJ2-7; weak D call: TRBD1 (6 bases). Per germline, CDR1 SQVTM and CDR2 ANQGSEA. The CDR3 totals 13 residues. V lost 3 bases to trimming and J lost 5 bases, with 14 bases between them.

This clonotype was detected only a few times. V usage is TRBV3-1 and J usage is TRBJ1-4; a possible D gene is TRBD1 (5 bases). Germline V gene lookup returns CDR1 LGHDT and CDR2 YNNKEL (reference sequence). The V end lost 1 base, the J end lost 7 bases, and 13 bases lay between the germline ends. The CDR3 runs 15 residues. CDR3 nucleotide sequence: TGTGCCAGCAGCCAAGTTTTGGGGCTGGGTGAAAAACTGTTTTTT. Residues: CASSQVLGLGEKLFF.

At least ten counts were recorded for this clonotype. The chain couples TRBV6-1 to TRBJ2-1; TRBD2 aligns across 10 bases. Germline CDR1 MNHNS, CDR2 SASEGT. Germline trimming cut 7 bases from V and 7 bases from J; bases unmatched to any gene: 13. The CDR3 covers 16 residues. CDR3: CASTQLAGDSWNEQFF. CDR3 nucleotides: TGTGCCAGCACACAGCTAGCGGGAGATAGTTGGAATGAGCAGTTCTTC.

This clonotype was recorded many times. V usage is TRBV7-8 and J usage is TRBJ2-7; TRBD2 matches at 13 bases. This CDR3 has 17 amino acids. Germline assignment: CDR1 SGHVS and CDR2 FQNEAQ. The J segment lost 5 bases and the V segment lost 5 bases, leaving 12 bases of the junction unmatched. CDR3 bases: TGTGCCAGCAGCGTGGGACTAGCGGGATACTGGCGGAACGAGCAGTACTTC. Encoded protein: CASSVGLAGYWRNEQYF.

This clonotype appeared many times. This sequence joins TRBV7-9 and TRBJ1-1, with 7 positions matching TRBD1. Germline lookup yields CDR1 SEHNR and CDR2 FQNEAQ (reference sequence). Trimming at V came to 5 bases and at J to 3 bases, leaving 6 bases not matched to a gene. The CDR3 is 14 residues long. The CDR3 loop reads CASSLGTADTEAFF. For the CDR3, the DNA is TGTGCCAGCAGCCTTGGGACAGCGGACACTGAAGCTTTCTTT.

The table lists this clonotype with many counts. Here the CDR3 reads CASSPPVRQTNYGYTF. The DNA for the CDR3 is TGTGCCAGCAGTCCACCGGTCCGGCAAACCAACTATGGCTACACCTTC. The rearrangement uses TRBV28 and TRBJ1-2; D is unresolved. Per germline, CDR1 MDHEN and CDR2 SYDVKM. The CDR3 length is 16 residues. V was pared by 5 bases and J by 2 bases, with 18 bases between.

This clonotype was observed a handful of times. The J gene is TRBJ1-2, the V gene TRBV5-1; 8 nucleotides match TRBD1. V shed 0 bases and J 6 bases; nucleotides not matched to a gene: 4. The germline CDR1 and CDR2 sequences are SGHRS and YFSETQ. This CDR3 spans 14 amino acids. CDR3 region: CASSLEGTGNGYTF. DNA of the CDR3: TGCGCCAGCAGCTTGGAGGGGACAGGAAATGGCTACACCTTC. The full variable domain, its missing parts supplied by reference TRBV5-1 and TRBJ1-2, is KAGVTQTPRYLIKTRGQQVTLSCSPISGHRSVSWYQQTPGQGLQFLFEYFSETQRNKGNFPGRFSGRQFSNSRSEMNVSTLELGDSALYLCASSLEGTGNGYTFGSGTRLTVV.

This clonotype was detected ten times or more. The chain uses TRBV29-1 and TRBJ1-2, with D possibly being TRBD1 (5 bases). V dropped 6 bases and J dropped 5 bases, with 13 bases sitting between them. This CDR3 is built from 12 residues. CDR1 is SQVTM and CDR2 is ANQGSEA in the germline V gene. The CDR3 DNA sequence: TGCAGCGTGGGGTCCGGGGGGTATGGCTACACCTTC. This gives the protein CSVGSGGYGYTF. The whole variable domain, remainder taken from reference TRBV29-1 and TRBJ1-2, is SAVISQKPSRDICQRGTSLTIQCQVDSQVTMMFWYRQQPGQSLTLIATANQGSEATYESGFVIDKFPISRPNLTFSTLTVSNMSPEDSSIYLCSVGSGGYGYTFGSGTRLTVV.

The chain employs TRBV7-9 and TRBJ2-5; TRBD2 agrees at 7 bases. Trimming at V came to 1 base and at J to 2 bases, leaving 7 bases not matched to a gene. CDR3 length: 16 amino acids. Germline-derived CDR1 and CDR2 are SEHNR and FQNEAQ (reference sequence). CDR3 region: CASSLGAGSGQETQYF. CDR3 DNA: TGTGCCAGCAGCTTAGGCGCGGGTAGCGGGCAAGAGACCCAGTACTTC.

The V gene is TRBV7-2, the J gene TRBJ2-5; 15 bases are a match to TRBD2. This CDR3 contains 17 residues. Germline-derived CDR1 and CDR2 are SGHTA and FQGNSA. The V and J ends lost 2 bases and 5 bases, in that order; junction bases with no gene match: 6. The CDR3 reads CASSLTVGTSGRETQYF. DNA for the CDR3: TGTGCCAGCAGCTTAACGGTCGGGACTAGCGGGAGGGAGACCCAGTACTTC.

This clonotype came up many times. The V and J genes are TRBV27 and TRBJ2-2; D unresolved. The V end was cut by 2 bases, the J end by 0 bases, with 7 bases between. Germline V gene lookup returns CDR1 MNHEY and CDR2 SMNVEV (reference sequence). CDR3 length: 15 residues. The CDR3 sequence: CASSLLFPNTGELFF. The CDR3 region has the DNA TGTGCCAGCAGTTTACTCTTTCCGAACACCGGGGAGCTGTTTTTT.

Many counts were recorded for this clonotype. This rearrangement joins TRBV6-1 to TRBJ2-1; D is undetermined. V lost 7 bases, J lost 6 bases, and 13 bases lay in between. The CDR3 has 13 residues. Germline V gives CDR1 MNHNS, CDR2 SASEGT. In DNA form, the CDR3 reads TGTGCCAGCAATTCAGCAAACCTCAATGAGCAGTTCTTC. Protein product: CASNSANLNEQFF.

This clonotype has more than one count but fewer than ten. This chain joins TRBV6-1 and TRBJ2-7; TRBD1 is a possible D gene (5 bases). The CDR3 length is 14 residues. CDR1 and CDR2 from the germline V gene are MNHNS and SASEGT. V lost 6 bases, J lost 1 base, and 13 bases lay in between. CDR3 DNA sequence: TGTGCCAGCAGGGACACGAACCTTTCCTACGAGCAGTACTTC. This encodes CASRDTNLSYEQYF.

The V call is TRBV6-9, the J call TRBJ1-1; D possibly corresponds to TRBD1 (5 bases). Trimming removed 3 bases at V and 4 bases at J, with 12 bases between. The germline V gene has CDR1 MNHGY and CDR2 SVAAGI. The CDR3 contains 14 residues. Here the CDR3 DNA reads TGTGCCAGCAGTTACCCAGGACACGGCACTGAAGCTTTCTTT. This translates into CASSYPGHGTEAFF.

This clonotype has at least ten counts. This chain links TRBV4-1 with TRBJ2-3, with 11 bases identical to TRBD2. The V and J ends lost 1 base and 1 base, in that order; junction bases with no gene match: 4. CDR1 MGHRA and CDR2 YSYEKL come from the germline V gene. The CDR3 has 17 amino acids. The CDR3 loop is CASSQGRTSGRTDTQYF. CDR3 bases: TGCGCCAGCAGCCAAGGAAGGACTAGCGGGCGCACAGATACGCAGTATTTT.

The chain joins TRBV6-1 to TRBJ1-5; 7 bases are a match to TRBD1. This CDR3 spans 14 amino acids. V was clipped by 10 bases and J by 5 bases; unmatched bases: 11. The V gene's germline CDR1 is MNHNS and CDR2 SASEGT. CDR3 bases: TGTGCCACCGGAGGGGAGGGGGCCCATCAGCCCCAGCATTTT. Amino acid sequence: CATGGEGAHQPQHF.

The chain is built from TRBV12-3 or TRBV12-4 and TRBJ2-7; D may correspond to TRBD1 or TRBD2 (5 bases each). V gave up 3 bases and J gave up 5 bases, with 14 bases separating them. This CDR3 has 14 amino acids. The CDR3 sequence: CASSLPGRADEQYF. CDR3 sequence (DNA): TGTGCCAGCAGTTTGCCGGGACGGGCAGACGAGCAGTACTTC.

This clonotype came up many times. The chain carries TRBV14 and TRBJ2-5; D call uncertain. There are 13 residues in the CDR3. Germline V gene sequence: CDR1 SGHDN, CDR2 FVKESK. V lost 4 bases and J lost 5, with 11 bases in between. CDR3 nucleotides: TGTGCCAGCAGCCCAAGTCCCGATGAGACCCAGTACTTC. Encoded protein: CASSPSPDETQYF. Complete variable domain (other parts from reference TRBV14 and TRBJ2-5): EAGVTQFPSHSVIEKGQTVTLRCDPISGHDNLYWYRRVMGKEIKFLLHFVKESKQDESGMPNNRFLAERTGGTYSTLKVQPAELEDSGVYFCASSPSPDETQYFGPGTRLLVL.

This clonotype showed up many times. The CDR3 loop reads CASSNTYKAQFRDEQFF. The CDR3 coding sequence is TGTGCCAGCAGCAACACTTATAAGGCACAGTTTCGCGATGAGCAGTTCTTC. The genes are TRBV13 and TRBJ2-1; no clear D gene. Germline V gives CDR1 PRHDT, CDR2 FYEKMQ (reference sequence). V shed 5 bases and J shed 8 bases, with 25 bases lying between them. CDR3 length: 17 residues.

The CDR3 nucleotides read TGTGCCAGCAGTTTATCGGGCAGGGGTGTGGGTCAGCCCCAGCATTTT. Its translation is CASSLSGRGVGQPQHF. The chain combines TRBV28 with TRBJ1-5, with D possibly TRBD1 on 6 matching bases. This CDR3 is 16 amino acids long. The ends were cut back, 1 base at V and 6 bases at J, with 16 bases in the middle. Germline V gives CDR1 MDHEN, CDR2 SYDVKM.

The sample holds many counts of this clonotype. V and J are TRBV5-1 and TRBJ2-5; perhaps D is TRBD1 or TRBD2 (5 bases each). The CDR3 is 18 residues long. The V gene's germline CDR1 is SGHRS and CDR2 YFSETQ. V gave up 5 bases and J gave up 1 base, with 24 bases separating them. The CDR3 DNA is TGCGCCAGCAGGACCGGGACCCGGAGGACCCTACTCCAAGAGACCCAGTACTTC. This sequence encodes CASRTGTRRTLLQETQYF.

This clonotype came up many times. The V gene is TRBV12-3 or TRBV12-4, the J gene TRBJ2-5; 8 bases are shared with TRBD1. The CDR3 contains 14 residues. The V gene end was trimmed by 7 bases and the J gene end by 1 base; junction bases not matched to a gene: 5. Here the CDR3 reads CASTPTGGQETQYF. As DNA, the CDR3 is TGTGCCAGCACCCCCACAGGGGGCCAAGAGACCCAGTACTTC.

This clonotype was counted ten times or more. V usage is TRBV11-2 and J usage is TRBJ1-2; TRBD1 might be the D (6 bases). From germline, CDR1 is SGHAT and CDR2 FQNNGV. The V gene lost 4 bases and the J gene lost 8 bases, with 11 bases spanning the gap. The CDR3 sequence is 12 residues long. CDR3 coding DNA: TGTGCCAGCAGCTCAACAGGGCGCGGCTACACCTTC. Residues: CASSSTGRGYTF. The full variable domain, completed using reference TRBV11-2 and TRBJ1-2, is EAGVAQSPRYKIIEKRQSVAFWCNPISGHATLYWYQQILGQGPKLLIQFQNNGVVDDSQLPKDRFSAERLKGVDSTLKIQPAKLEDSAVYLCASSSTGRGYTFGSGTRLTVV.